A single sample is the source of the 13 T cell receptor beta chains below, sequenced in a study of identical twins. TCRdb reprocessed the 5' RACE reads with MiXCR, giving one entry per CDR3 protein. Of 350,000 to 600,000 distinct CDR3 sequences in the sample, 12% to 15% were seen once. The same sample was also used in a study of yellow fever vaccine responses in identical twins.

The sample consisted of CD4+ T cells sorted from blood. These receptors were taken from a woman under 30 in good health.

This clonotype was seen a few times. The CDR3, as DNA: TGTGCCAGCAGCCCCAGAGGTGAGGGAGATGAGCAGTTCTTC. Its translation: CASSPRGEGDEQFF. This chain links TRBV7-9 with TRBJ2-1, with TRBD2 as a possible D gene (5 bases). The germline V and J ends were trimmed by 5 bases and 8 bases, with 16 bases remaining between them. Germline values: CDR1 SEHNR, CDR2 FQNEAQ (reference sequence). This CDR3 has 14 residues.

This chain uses TRBV10-3 with TRBJ2-1; maybe TRBD1 (6 bases). V shed 7 bases and J shed 3 bases, with 10 bases lying between them. The CDR3 is 13 residues long. Per germline, CDR1 ENHRY and CDR2 SYGVKD. CDR3 sequence: CAITDSNYNEQFF. The CDR3 DNA reads TGTGCCATCACGGACAGTAACTACAATGAGCAGTTCTTC.

This rearrangement joins TRBV6-1 to TRBJ2-6, with 7 nucleotides matching TRBD2. This CDR3 region has 15 residues. The V gene end was trimmed by 4 bases and the J gene end by 3 bases; junction bases not matched to a gene: 3. Per germline, CDR1 MNHNS and CDR2 SASEGT. The CDR3: CASSGGGFGANVLTF. CDR3 sequence (DNA): TGTGCCAGCAGTGGGGGAGGGTTTGGGGCCAACGTCCTGACTTTC.

This clonotype appeared a few times. The chain joins TRBV5-1 to TRBJ2-3; tentatively, D is TRBD2 (5 bases). V lost 0 bases and J 4 bases, leaving 21 bases between the germline ends. Germline loops: CDR1 SGHRS, CDR2 YFSETQ. The CDR3 has 18 residues. The CDR3 nucleotides read TGCGCCAGCAGCTTGGGCTTGGCGGTTCCGCGGAGGCCAGATACGCAGTATTTT. Its protein is CASSLGLAVPRRPDTQYF.

J is TRBJ2-5 and V is TRBV7-2; D is tentatively TRBD1 or TRBD2 (6 bases each). V shed 5 bases and J shed 5 bases, with 21 bases lying between them. The CDR3 spans 16 residues. Germline V gene data show CDR1 as SGHTA and CDR2 as FQGNSA. The CDR3 DNA is TGTGCCAGCAGCCCCCCGGGGGCCGGGGGTGGGGAGACCCAGTACTTC. Protein product: CASSPPGAGGGETQYF.

This clonotype was counted a few times. This CDR3 is CAISVDMNTGELFF. As DNA, the CDR3 is TGTGCCATCAGTGTCGATATGAACACCGGGGAGCTGTTTTTT. The chain employs TRBV10-3 and TRBJ2-2; D is uncertain. This CDR3 is 14 amino acids long. V was cut by 4 bases and J by 1 base, with 7 bases left in between. Germline V gives CDR1 ENHRY, CDR2 SYGVKD.

This clonotype turned up a few times. The chain has TRBV20-1 and TRBJ1-1; 7 bases align to TRBD1. The CDR3 runs to 12 residues. The ends lost 8 bases at V and 4 bases at J; junction bases unmatched: 7. CDR1 and CDR2 from the germline V gene are DFQATT and SNEGSKA (reference sequence). The CDR3 reads CSPRQGSTEAFF. For the CDR3, the DNA is TGCAGTCCTCGACAGGGCAGCACTGAAGCTTTCTTT.

The J gene is TRBJ2-1, the V gene TRBV27; D is possibly TRBD2 (7 bases). The V gene lost 4 bases and the J gene lost 9 bases, with 16 bases spanning the gap. The CDR3 is made up of 14 amino acids. Looked up from germline, CDR1 is MNHEY and CDR2 is SMNVEV (reference sequence). The CDR3: CASSWGEGVGEQFF. CDR3 bases: TGTGCCAGCAGTTGGGGGGAGGGGGTAGGTGAGCAGTTCTTC.

This clonotype came up a few times. The V call is TRBV2, the J call TRBJ2-1, with 10 bases that match TRBD1. The CDR3 has 12 amino acids. V lost 10 bases, J lost 7 bases, and 4 bases stayed unmatched. Germline V gene sequence: CDR1 SNHLY, CDR2 FYNNEI. CDR3 nucleotide sequence: TGTGCCACGACAGGGGGCTTAAATGAGCAGTTCTTC. Its translation is CATTGGLNEQFF.

This clonotype was found a few times. The V gene is TRBV27, the J gene TRBJ2-7; a possible D gene is TRBD1 (5 bases). This CDR3 contains 14 residues. Germline CDR1 and CDR2: MNHEY and SMNVEV (reference sequence). V was shortened by 2 bases and J by 5 bases, with 13 bases between the two germline ends. The DNA of the CDR3 is TGTGCCAGCAGTTTAGGGTTACAGGTCGACGAGCAGTACTTC. It specifies CASSLGLQVDEQYF.

The V and J genes are TRBV7-2 and TRBJ2-6, with no clear D. The CDR3 consists of 14 residues. CDR1 and CDR2 from the germline V gene are SGHTA and FQGNSA. V was trimmed by 5 bases and J by 3 bases, leaving 8 bases between them. CDR3 nucleotides: TGTGCCAGCAGCCCACTACATGGGGCCAACGTCCTGACTTTC. It translates to CASSPLHGANVLTF. The complete variable domain, with remaining parts taken from reference TRBV7-2 and TRBJ2-6, reads GAGVSQSPSNKVTEKGKDVELRCDPISGHTALYWYRQSLGQGLEFLIYFQGNSAPDKSGLPSDRFSAERTGGSVSTLTIQRTQQEDSAVYLCASSPLHGANVLTFGAGSRLTVL.

The rearrangement uses TRBV20-1 and TRBJ2-5; D not resolved. Trimming removed 5 bases from V and 2 bases from J, with 12 bases in between. Looked up from germline, CDR1 is DFQATT and CDR2 is SNEGSKA (reference sequence). The CDR3 has 13 residues. The CDR3 reads CSAFQTVQETQYF. In DNA form, the CDR3 reads TGCAGTGCTTTCCAAACTGTACAAGAGACCCAGTACTTC.

The genes are TRBV18 and TRBJ2-2, with D hard to call. CDR3 length: 14 residues. Germline-derived CDR1 and CDR2 are KGHSH and LQKENI. Deletions cut 3 bases from V and 3 bases from J, with 8 bases between. Here the CDR3 DNA reads TGTGCCAGCTCACCGGCAGTGGACACCGGGGAGCTGTTTTTT. Translation gives CASSPAVDTGELFF.